This T cell receptor (beta chain) appears in the sequencing data of a study of cytomegalovirus exposure and HLA in healthy donors (TCRdb year 2017). Regarding the complete study: An earlier analysis of some 500 of the donors reported about 250 Gb of sequence data and roughly 110 million unique TCR beta sequences from approximately 180 million T cells. Approximately 300 gigabases of sequencing data and 70 million to 95 million unique TCR sequences made up an early release that covered 500 to 650 HLA-typed donors. The genetic ancestry cluster associated with self-reported Caucasian donors included 81% of the 350 to 500 genotyped donors. The study was designed to test whether signatures of past pathogen exposure could be identified by cataloging public T cell receptors. The T cell repertoires of under 750 subjects were profiled by immunosequencing and related to cytomegalovirus serostatus. Along with the approximately 700-subject first cohort, a separate validation cohort of about 110 different subjects was used. To predict cytomegalovirus infection status, the study combined high-throughput TCR immunosequencing, statistical association of individual TCRs with disease status, and machine learning. A later analysis re-analyzed previously published TCR beta repertoires from 666 donors and added high-resolution HLA genotyping to study TCR occurrence patterns. In the later analysis, no new phenotypic data were used to find candidate immune exposures; instead, reliance was placed on TCR beta sequences and their occurrence across donors. In an earlier analysis of more than 550 of the donors, high-throughput TCR beta sequencing was used to judge whether each TCR beta V gene segment behaved as functional or pseudogenic. Donor age, sex, ethnicity and CMV serostatus were compiled alongside the repertoire data. A later genetic analysis took genome-wide SNP genotypes for 398 of the 666 donors and used that subset as a discovery cohort. Every repertoire in the discovery cohort had been generated on one and the same sequencing platform. HLA typing covered class I and class II loci at four-digit resolution. Typing coverage varied by locus: about 629-640 donors for A, B, C, DRB1 and DQB1; more than 500 for DQA1; over 600 for DPA1; 450 to 480 for DPB1. A handful of DR-DQ haplotypes were treated as single units for association and clustering because of strong linkage in the cohort. Among a few hundred genotyped donors of the cohort, an average of approximately 230,000 unique TCR beta nucleotide sequences were sequenced per donor, around a sixth of them non-productive.

Library preparation used the immunoSEQ multiplex PCR assay. For the multiplex PCR, a mixture combining 60 forward primers for TCR Vbeta segments and 13 reverse primers for TCR Jbeta segments was used. Amplification of the CDR3 region of rearranged TCR beta genes was performed with a multiplex PCR assay on genomic DNA. The Illumina HiSeq System was used to sequence the amplified TCR beta libraries as 87-base-pair reads. On the authors' methods: A later analysis counted about 76 million unique TCR beta chains across the 700 or so repertoires, and roughly 9.9 million of these chains were shared by at least two donors. Raw reads were error-corrected and collapsed into unique sequences by a nearest-neighbor algorithm in which closely related sequences were merged to remove PCR and sequencing errors. CDR3 sequences were aligned to IMGT reference sequences to assign V, D and J gene segments. For a sequence to be retained, at least a six-nucleotide match to both a V gene segment and a J gene segment was required. A rearrangement counted as productive if the CDR3 had no stop codons and remained in frame with V and J, and every other rearrangement counted as non-productive. Following IMGT convention, CDR3 was defined as the stretch from the second conserved V-encoded cysteine up to the conserved J-encoded phenylalanine. In an earlier analysis of approximately 590 of the donors, sequences lacking an unambiguous match to a single V gene segment were excluded. An earlier analysis of a few hundred of the donors classified V segments as functional when productive rearrangements were above 56.7% and as segregating when the standard deviation between donors was above 5%. To diagnose cytomegalovirus status from the catalog of TCR beta chain sequences, a statistical classification framework was built. A later analysis assigned V and J genes by comparing TCR nucleotide sequences with IMGT/GENE-DB human TR gene sequences. Using the TCRdist pipeline, a later analysis assigned CDR3 sequences along with most-parsimonious VDJ recombination scenarios. In a later analysis, each TCR beta chain was defined by its CDR3 amino acid sequence together with its V-gene family, and reads without a unique V-gene family were excluded. A later analysis removed several hundred highly shared, low-generation-probability nucleotide sequences to deal with suspected cross-contamination and a sequencing artifact. A later analysis calculated a clonal expansion index for each public chain from normalized within-repertoire ranks of inferred template counts. A later analysis computed generation probabilities with a VDJ recombination model fitted to out-of-frame rearrangements, and checked the results against IGoR. In a later analysis, TCR-TCR, TCR-HLA and TCR-CMV co-occurrence was scored with hypergeometric tests, and a repertoire-size bias correction was applied to TCR pairs. In a later analysis, false discovery rates were estimated by permuting HLA or CMV assignments 20 times. In a later analysis, co-occurring TCRs were grouped using DBSCAN, with TCRdist sequence similarity added in when clustering inside HLA-allele-positive subsets. Repertoires with fewer than 30,000 or more than 120,000 public chains were left out of co-occurrence clustering, as were a few repertoires with anomalous nucleotide sharing. Sourced from immuneACCESS, this table was stored by TCRdb with only in-frame sequences that have V and J called. A share of the clones is absent; for the studies checked, an unresolved V gene accounts for under half, and the remainder has no known explanation. V and J calls and clone size follow that table, whereas D and trimming were derived from the DNA. The sample records approximately 140,000 clones, approximately 60% of which are singletons. The ten most abundant clones make up roughly 7% of the sample.

Findings and caveats that apply to the study as a whole: V-gene and J-gene trimming of TCR beta chains was associated with a missense DCLRE1C variant in a later genetic analysis, and the association was replicated in an independent cohort. A further reported finding was that TCR beta sequences accurately predicted the HLA-A and HLA-B alleles for most subjects in the first cohort. Because counts were too low, 15 or so rarely observed V segments, including chromosome 9 orphons, were excluded from the earlier analysis of some 540 of the donors. The study listed approximately 150 TCR beta chains as associated with cytomegalovirus. A later analysis reported that several top co-occurrence clusters appeared linked to parvovirus B19, influenza, CMV and Epstein-Barr virus. The cohort was sequenced for TCR beta chains only, and without alpha or paired-chain data the features that could be detected were limited. In both the original and validation cohorts, the classifier was reported to diagnose cytomegalovirus status with high specificity and sensitivity. The authors suggested that the approach could potentially be generalized to other disease states and immunological phenotypes. For the cohort, immune exposure information was limited to CMV serostatus. According to a later genetic analysis, donors in an Asian-associated ancestry cluster had fewer N-insertions in productive TCRs than the approximately 630-donor mean. Assigning TCR associations to individual alleles was difficult when HLA alleles, especially DR and DQ, strongly co-occurred. Because HLA typing was missing for some donors at each locus, association tests included only the typed subset. Linkage disequilibrium might explain the correlated functional status among segregating V segments, but an unknown experimental factor could not be excluded. In vitro tests confirmed that three of the cytomegalovirus-associated TCR beta chains recognize cytomegalovirus antigens. According to a later analysis, TCR association rates differed among HLA loci, with DRB1 alleles showing the most associated TCRs and HLA-C alleles showing the fewest. Presence/absence analyses assumed roughly uniform sequencing depth across donors, an assumption that may not hold. Broadly in line with IMGT annotations, most TCR beta V segments showed up in productive rearrangements about 87% or about 30% of the time in an earlier analysis of around 600 of the donors. Most CMV-associated TCR beta chains appeared to be HLA-restricted in a later analysis, and the HLA associations seemed to be driven largely by CMV exposure. While some public TCRs were present in many individuals, most TCR sequences turned up only very rarely across donors. Compared with equally common non-associated chains, HLA-associated TCR beta chains in a later analysis were more clonally expanded and had lower generation probabilities. At a false discovery rate of 0.05, a later analysis linked approximately 18,000 TCR beta sequences to specific HLA alleles. The sequencing pipeline was judged likely to have produced a cluster of highly shared sequence variants as a technical artifact. Because the 87-base-pair reads could not distinguish some IMGT-functional V segments, including TRBV6-2 and TRBV6-3, those segments were excluded.

In total, 630 or so healthy bone marrow donors made up the cohort. At the time of sampling, all cohort members were nominally healthy, though unrecorded immune exposures were likely present. The donor tested CMV seropositive, placing the donor among the 289 seropositive members of the cohort. Every donor gave a peripheral blood sample, and the peripheral blood mononuclear cells from that sample were used for TCR beta sequencing. Genomic DNA extraction from the blood cell samples was performed with the Qiagen DNeasy Blood Extraction Kit. Concerning this clone itself: What antigen it recognizes has not been identified. The record has no base qualities; no much larger clone is one base away.

CDR1 and CDR2 are drawn from the germline V gene: SGHAT, FQNNGV. V is cut back by 0 bases and J by 7 bases, with 9 bases in the junction unmatched. From its cysteine to its phenylalanine, the CDR3 spans 16 amino acids. Only the CDR3 DNA is retained, 48 bases long and in frame from the first base. The chain links TRBV11-2 with TRBJ2-7; 10 central nucleotides agree with TRBD2. Specimen: PBMCs. The sequence was obtained from a woman aged 60-75 years in good health and CMV-seropositive. The DNA sequence is TGTGCCAGCAGCTTAGATCTTCTAGCGGGAGTGAGGGAGCAGTACTTC. This codes for CASSLDLLAGVREQYF.